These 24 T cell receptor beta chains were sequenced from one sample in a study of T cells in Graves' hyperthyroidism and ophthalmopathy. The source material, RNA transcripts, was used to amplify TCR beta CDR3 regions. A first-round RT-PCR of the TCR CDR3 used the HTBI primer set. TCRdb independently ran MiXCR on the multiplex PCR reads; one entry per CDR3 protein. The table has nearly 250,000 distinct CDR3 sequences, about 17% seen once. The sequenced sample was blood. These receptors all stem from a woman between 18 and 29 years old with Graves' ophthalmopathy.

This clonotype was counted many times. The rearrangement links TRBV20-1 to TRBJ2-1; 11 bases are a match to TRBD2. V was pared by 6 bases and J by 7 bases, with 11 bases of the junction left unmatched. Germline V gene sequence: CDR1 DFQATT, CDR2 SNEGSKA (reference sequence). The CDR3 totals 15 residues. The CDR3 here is CSAETSGNGRNEQFF. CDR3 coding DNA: TGCAGTGCAGAGACTAGCGGGAATGGTAGAAATGAGCAGTTCTTC.

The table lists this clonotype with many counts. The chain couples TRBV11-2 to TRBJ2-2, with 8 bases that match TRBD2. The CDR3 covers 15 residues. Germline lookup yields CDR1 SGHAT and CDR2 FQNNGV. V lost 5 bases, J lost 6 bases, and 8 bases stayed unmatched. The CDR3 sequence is CASSGGGGRPGELFF. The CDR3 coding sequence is TGTGCCAGCAGCGGTGGGGGCGGGAGGCCCGGGGAGCTGTTTTTT.

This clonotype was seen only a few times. The chain's CDR3 is CSARTGPGTDTQYF. DNA of the CDR3: TGCAGCGCCCGGACAGGGCCGGGCACAGATACGCAGTATTTT. This chain joins TRBV29-1 and TRBJ2-3, with TRBD1 identical over 8 bases. Germline V gives CDR1 SQVTM, CDR2 ANQGSEA. This CDR3 is 14 amino acids long. V was clipped by 7 bases and J by 1 base; unmatched bases: 7.

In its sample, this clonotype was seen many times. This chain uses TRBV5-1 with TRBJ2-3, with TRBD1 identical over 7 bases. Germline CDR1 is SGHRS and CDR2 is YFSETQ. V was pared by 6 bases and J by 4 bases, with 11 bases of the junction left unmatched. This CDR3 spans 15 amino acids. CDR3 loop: CASNPGDREADTQYF. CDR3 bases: TGCGCCAGCAATCCCGGGGACAGAGAGGCAGATACGCAGTATTTT.

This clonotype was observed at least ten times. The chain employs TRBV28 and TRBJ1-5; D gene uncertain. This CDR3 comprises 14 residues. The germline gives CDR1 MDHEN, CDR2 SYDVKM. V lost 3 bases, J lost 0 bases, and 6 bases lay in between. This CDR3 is CASSFPISNQPQHF. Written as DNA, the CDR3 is TGTGCCAGCAGTTTCCCTATTAGCAATCAGCCCCAGCATTTT.

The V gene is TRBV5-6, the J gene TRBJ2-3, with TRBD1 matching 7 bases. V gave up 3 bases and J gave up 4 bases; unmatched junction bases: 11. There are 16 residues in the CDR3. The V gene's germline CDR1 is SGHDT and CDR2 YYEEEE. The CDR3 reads CASSSPGQLTSDTQYF. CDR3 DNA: TGTGCCAGCAGCTCACCGGGACAGTTGACCTCAGATACGCAGTATTTT.

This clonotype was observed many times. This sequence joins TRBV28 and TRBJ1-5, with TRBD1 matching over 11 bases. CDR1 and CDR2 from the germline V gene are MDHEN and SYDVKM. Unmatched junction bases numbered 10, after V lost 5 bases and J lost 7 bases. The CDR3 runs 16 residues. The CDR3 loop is CASSPGTGGSRQPQHF. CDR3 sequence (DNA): TGTGCCAGCAGTCCCGGGACAGGGGGAAGTCGGCAGCCCCAGCATTTT.

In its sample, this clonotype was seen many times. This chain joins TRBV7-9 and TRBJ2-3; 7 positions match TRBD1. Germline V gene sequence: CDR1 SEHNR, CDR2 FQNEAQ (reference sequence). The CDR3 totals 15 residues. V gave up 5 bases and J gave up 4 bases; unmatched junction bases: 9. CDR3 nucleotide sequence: TGTGCCAGCAGCCAGGGACAGTTGTTGGCAGATACGCAGTATTTT. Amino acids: CASSQGQLLADTQYF.

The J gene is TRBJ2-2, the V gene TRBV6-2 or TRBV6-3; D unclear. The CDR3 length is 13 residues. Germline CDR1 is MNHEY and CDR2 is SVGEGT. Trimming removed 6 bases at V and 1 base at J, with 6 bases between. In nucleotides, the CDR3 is TGTGCCAGCAGATTACTGAACACCGGGGAGCTGTTTTTT. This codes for CASRLLNTGELFF.

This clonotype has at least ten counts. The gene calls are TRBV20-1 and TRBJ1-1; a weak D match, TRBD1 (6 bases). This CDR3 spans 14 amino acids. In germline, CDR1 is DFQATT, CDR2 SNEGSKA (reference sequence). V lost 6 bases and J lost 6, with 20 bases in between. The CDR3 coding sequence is TGCAGTGCCAGAAGGGGGGGGTCTCTGCCTGAAGCTTTCTTT. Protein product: CSARRGGSLPEAFF.

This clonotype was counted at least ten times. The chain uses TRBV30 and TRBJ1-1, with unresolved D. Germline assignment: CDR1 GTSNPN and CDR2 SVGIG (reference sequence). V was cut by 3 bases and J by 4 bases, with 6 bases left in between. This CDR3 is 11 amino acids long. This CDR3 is CAWRGGTEAFF. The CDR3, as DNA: TGTGCCTGGAGAGGAGGCACTGAAGCTTTCTTT.

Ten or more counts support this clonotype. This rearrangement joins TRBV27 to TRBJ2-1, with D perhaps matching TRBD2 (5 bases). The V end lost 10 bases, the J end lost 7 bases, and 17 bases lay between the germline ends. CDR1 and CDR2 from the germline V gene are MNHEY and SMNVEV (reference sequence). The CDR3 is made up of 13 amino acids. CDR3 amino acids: CATRTLARNEQFF. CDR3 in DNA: TGTGCCACCAGGACGCTAGCTAGGAATGAGCAGTTCTTC.

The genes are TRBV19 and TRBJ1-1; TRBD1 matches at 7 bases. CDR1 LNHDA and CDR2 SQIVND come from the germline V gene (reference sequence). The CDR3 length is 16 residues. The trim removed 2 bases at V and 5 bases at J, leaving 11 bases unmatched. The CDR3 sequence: CASSISTGDLVTEAFF. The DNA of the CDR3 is TGTGCCAGTAGTATATCTACAGGGGATTTGGTAACTGAAGCTTTCTTT.

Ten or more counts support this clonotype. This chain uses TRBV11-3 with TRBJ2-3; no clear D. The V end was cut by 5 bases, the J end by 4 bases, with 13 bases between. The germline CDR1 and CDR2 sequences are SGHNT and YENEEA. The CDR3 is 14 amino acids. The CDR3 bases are TGTGCCAGCAGCCTTCTAGAGTCCCCAGATACGCAGTATTTT. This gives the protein CASSLLESPDTQYF.

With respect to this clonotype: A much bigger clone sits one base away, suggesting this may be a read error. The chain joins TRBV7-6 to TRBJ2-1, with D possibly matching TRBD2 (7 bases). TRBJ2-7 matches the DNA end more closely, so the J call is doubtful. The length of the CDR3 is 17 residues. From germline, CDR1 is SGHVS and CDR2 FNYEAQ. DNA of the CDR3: TGTGCCAGCAGCTCCCCCGGGGGCCTAGCGGCCTACAATGAGCAGTACTTC. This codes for CASSSPGGLAAYNEQYF.

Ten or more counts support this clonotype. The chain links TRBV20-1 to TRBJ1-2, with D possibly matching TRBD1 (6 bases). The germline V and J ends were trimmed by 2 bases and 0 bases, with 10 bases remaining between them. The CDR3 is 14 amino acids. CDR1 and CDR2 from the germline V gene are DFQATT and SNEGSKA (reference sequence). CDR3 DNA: TGCAGTGCTAGATTTTGGGACACTAACTATGGCTACACCTTC. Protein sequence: CSARFWDTNYGYTF.

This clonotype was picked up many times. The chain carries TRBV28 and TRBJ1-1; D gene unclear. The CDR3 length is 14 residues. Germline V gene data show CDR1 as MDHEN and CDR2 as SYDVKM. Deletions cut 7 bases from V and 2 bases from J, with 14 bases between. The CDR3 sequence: CASTRRGFNTEAFF. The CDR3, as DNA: TGTGCCAGCACTCGCCGGGGATTTAACACTGAAGCTTTCTTT.

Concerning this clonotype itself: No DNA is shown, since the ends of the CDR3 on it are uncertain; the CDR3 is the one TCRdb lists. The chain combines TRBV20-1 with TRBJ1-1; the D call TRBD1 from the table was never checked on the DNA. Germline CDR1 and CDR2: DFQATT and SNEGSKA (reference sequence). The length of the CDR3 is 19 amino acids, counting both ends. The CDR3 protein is CSAYRGETQYFGPGTEAFF.

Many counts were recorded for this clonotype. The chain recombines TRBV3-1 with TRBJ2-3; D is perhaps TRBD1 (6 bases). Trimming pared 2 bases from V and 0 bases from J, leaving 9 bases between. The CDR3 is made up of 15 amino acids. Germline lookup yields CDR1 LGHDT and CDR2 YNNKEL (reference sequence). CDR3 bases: TGTGCCAGCAGCCAACGCACAGGGAGCACAGATACGCAGTATTTT. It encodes CASSQRTGSTDTQYF.

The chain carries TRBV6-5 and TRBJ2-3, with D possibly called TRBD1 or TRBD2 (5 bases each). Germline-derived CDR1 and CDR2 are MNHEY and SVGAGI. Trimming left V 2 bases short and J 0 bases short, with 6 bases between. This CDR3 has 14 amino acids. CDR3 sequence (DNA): TGTGCCAGCAGTTACCGGGACAGCACAGATACGCAGTATTTT. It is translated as CASSYRDSTDTQYF.

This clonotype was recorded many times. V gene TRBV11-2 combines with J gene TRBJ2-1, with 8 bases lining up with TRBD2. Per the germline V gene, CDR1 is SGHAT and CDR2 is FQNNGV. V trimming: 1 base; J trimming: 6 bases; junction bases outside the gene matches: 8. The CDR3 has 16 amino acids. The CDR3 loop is CASSLVPAGAFNEQFF. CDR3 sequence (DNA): TGTGCCAGCAGCTTAGTCCCAGCGGGGGCCTTCAATGAGCAGTTCTTC. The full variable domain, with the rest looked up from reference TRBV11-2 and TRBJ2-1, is EAGVAQSPRYKIIEKRQSVAFWCNPISGHATLYWYQQILGQGPKLLIQFQNNGVVDDSQLPKDRFSAERLKGVDSTLKIQPAKLEDSAVYLCASSLVPAGAFNEQFFGPGTRLTVL.

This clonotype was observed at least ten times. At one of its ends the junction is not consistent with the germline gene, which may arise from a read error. For the CDR3, the DNA is TGCAGTGCCAGAGCGGGAGGGTCGGCGGAGACCCAGTACTTC. Translation gives CSARAGGSAETQYF. This chain uses TRBV20-1 with TRBJ2-5; TRBD2 matches 10 bases. Germline CDR1 and CDR2: DFQATT and SNEGSKA (reference sequence). The CDR3 runs to 14 residues.

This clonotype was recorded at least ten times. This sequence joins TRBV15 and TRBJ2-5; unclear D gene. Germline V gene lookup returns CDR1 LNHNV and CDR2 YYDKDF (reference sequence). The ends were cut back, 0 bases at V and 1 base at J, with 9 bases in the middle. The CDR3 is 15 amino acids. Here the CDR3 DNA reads TGTGCCACCAGCAGAGATAATGGCGCCCAAGAGACCCAGTACTTC. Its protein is CATSRDNGAQETQYF.

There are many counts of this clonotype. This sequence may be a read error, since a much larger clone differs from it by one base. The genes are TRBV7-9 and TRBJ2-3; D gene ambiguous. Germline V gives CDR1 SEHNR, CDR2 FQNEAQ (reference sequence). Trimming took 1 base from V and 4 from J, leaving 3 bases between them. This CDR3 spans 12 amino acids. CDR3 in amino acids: CASSLVADTQYF. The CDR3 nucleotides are TGTGCCAGCAGCTTAGTGGCAGATACGCAGTATTTT.